This passage covers 30 T cell receptor beta chains from one sample sequenced in a study of blood T cells in healthy people across ages (dated by TCRdb to the mid-2010s). Receptor amplification or capture employed 5' RACE. The instrument was an Illumina HiSeq 2500. A second PCR of roughly 6 to 11 cycles was run with a J-beta primer mix and a sample-barcoded 5' primer. TCRdb's own reprocessing of the public reads used fastp at Q25 and MiXCR and kept productive beta chains. Duplicate CDR3 protein sequences are folded into a single record with the most common DNA and genes. This sample holds 800,000 or so distinct CDR3 sequences; roughly 46% were observed only once. The ten top clones hold 18% of the sample. Sequencing was performed on blood. The receptor set was obtained from a man older than 75 in good health.

This chain connects TRBV6-6 to TRBJ2-6; D not resolved. CDR1 is MNHNY and CDR2 is SVGAGI in the germline V gene (reference sequence). The CDR3 runs to 14 residues. V lost 0 bases and J lost 3, with 3 bases in between. CDR3 nucleotide sequence: TGTGCCAGCAGTTACTCGTATGGGGCCAACGTCCTGACTTTC. This translates into CASSYSYGANVLTF.

This clonotype was detected ten times or more. CDR3 sequence: CASSVSGTSYEQYF. In DNA form, the CDR3 reads TGTGCCAGCAGCGTGAGCGGGACCTCCTACGAGCAGTACTTC. This chain links TRBV9 with TRBJ2-7; 7 bases line up with TRBD2. The germline V gene has CDR1 SGDLS and CDR2 YYNGEE. Trimming cost V 2 bases and J 0 bases; bases outside gene matches: 2. This CDR3 has 14 amino acids.

The chain joins TRBV29-1 to TRBJ2-7, with 9 nucleotides matching TRBD2. The J call may not be correct, given that the DNA end is closer to TRBJ2-1. This CDR3 contains 14 residues. Germline CDR1 SQVTM, CDR2 ANQGSEA. CDR3 sequence reads: CSATGTSTYNEQFF. In DNA, the CDR3 is TGCAGCGCCACCGGGACTAGCACATACAATGAGCAGTTCTTC.

The rearrangement links TRBV30 to TRBJ2-1, with D unclear. The CDR3 has 11 amino acids. Trimming removed 2 bases at V and 9 bases at J, with 8 bases between. Germline CDR1 and CDR2: GTSNPN and SVGIG (reference sequence). For the CDR3, the DNA is TGTGCCTGGAGTCTAGTGCGTGAGCAGTTCTTC. It specifies CAWSLVREQFF.

The rearrangement joins TRBV12-3 or TRBV12-4 to TRBJ2-3; 7 bases align to TRBD2. V lost 5 bases to trimming and J lost 4 bases; unmatched junction nucleotides: 12. The CDR3 is made up of 16 amino acids. CDR3 nucleotides: TGTGCCAGCAGTCTGATAGCGGGCAAAGGGGCAGATACGCAGTATTTT. Its protein product is CASSLIAGKGADTQYF.

This clonotype was observed a few times. DNA of the CDR3: TGTGCCAGCAGCGAGGGAAGCGGGAGGTTTGACGAGCAGTACTTC. This encodes CASSEGSGRFDEQYF. The chain joins TRBV9 to TRBJ2-7, with TRBD2 identical over 9 bases. V lost 3 bases to trimming and J lost 5 bases; unmatched junction nucleotides: 9. The CDR3 totals 15 residues. The germline gives CDR1 SGDLS, CDR2 YYNGEE.

This clonotype was found a few times. This sequence joins TRBV5-1 and TRBJ1-1, with a weak D call TRBD1 (6 bases). This CDR3 has 13 residues. The germline CDR1 and CDR2 sequences are SGHRS and YFSETQ. Trimming removed 2 bases at V and 8 bases at J, with 13 bases between. This CDR3 is CASSFPDSQEAFF. The CDR3 DNA is TGCGCCAGCAGCTTCCCGGACAGTCAAGAAGCTTTCTTT.

This clonotype occurred many times. DNA for the CDR3: TGTGCCAGCAGTTCCTGGGGAAGGGGCCTTTCTAATGAGCAGTTCTTC. Amino acid sequence: CASSSWGRGLSNEQFF. V is TRBV12-3 or TRBV12-4 and J is TRBJ2-1, with D possibly being TRBD1 (5 bases). This CDR3 has 16 amino acids. Trimming pared 4 bases from V and 7 bases from J, leaving 20 bases between.

J is TRBJ2-1 and V is TRBV4-1; D uncertain. Trimming cost V 1 base and J 12 bases, with 13 bases left between them. CDR1 and CDR2 from the germline V gene are MGHRA and YSYEKL. The CDR3 contains 13 residues. The CDR3 loop is CASSQVVREPQFF. CDR3 nucleotide sequence: TGCGCCAGCAGCCAAGTCGTACGTGAGCCGCAGTTCTTC.

The chain is built from TRBV20-1 and TRBJ2-1, with 8 bases identical to TRBD2. Germline lookup yields CDR1 DFQATT and CDR2 SNEGSKA (reference sequence). This CDR3 comprises 13 residues. V shed 6 bases, J shed 5 bases, and the junction held 6 bases outside the gene matches. CDR3 amino acids: CSAGGAANNEQFF. The CDR3 DNA reads TGCAGTGCCGGGGGGGCGGCAAACAATGAGCAGTTCTTC.

The J gene is TRBJ2-1, the V gene TRBV20-1, with 12 bases matching TRBD2. V trimming: 0 bases; J trimming: 8 bases; junction bases outside the gene matches: 8. CDR3 size: 16 residues. Germline CDR1 DFQATT, CDR2 SNEGSKA (reference sequence). CDR3 in amino acids: CSARDPASGRGDEQFF. CDR3 DNA sequence: TGCAGTGCTAGAGACCCTGCTAGCGGGAGGGGCGATGAGCAGTTCTTC.

Comment on this clonotype: A clone one base away is much larger, so this may be a read error. V is TRBV29-1 and J is TRBJ2-7; 7 bases line up with TRBD1. The CDR3 spans 14 residues. J gave up 5 bases and V 6 bases, and 13 bases lay outside the gene matches. Per germline, CDR1 SQVTM and CDR2 ANQGSEA. CDR3 sequence reads: CSVDTGARGDEQYF. Written as DNA, the CDR3 is TGCAGCGTCGACACAGGGGCTAGGGGCGACGAGCAGTACTTC.

This chain links TRBV29-1 with TRBJ1-4, with D maybe TRBD1 (6 bases). CDR3 length: 14 residues. CDR1 and CDR2 (germline): SQVTM, ANQGSEA. Trimming pared 3 bases from V and 4 bases from J, leaving 12 bases between. The CDR3 here is CSVDRGGGNEKLFF. CDR3 DNA: TGCAGCGTTGACAGAGGGGGGGGTAATGAAAAACTGTTTTTT.

The rearrangement links TRBV11-3 to TRBJ1-5; D perhaps matches TRBD1 (5 bases). This CDR3 has 13 residues. The V gene's germline CDR1 is SGHNT and CDR2 YENEEA. Between the trimmed V and J ends, which lost 6 bases and 3 bases, there was a span of 9 bases. CDR3 sequence (DNA): TGTGCCAGCAGTCAGGGTCCCAATCAGCCCCAGCATTTT. Translating gives CASSQGPNQPQHF.

As for this clonotype: Relative to the germline gene, one junction end is altered; a read error may explain this. V gene TRBV20-1 combines with J gene TRBJ2-4, with D perhaps matching TRBD1 or TRBD2 (5 bases each). Germline V lookup: CDR1 DFQATT, CDR2 SNEGSKA (reference sequence). The CDR3 runs 16 residues. The CDR3 DNA follows: TGCAGTGCCGCGACTATAGACAGAGGGGCCAAAAGCATTCAGTACTTC. This codes for CSAATIDRGAKSIQYF.

This rearrangement joins TRBV6-2 or TRBV6-3 to TRBJ2-7, with 9 positions matching TRBD2. The CDR3 consists of 15 residues. Germline-derived CDR1 and CDR2 are MNHEY and SVGEGT. Losses at the gene ends were 3 bases for V and 1 base for J; bases not matched to a gene: 4. The CDR3 region has the DNA TGTGCCAGCAGTTATATAGCGGGAGATTCCTACGAGCAGTACTTC. Residues: CASSYIAGDSYEQYF.

CDR3 coding DNA: TGCGCCAGCAGCTTGGGTGCCGGGACAGGGGGCCTTGATTCACCCCTCCACTTT. The encoded protein is CASSLGAGTGGLDSPLHF. The gene calls are TRBV5-1 and TRBJ1-6, with 12 bases matching TRBD1. The CDR3 is made up of 18 amino acids. V was clipped by 0 bases and J by 8 bases; unmatched bases: 9. The germline V gene encodes CDR1 SGHRS and CDR2 YFSETQ.

This clonotype was counted between two and nine times. V and J are TRBV5-1 and TRBJ2-6, with TRBD1 as a possible D gene (6 bases). Trimming removed 4 bases from V and 1 base from J, with 15 bases in between. CDR1 and CDR2 (germline): SGHRS, YFSETQ. The CDR3 consists of 17 residues. The CDR3 sequence: CASSNELQGSGANVLTF. In DNA, the CDR3 is TGCGCCAGCAGCAACGAGTTACAGGGTTCTGGGGCCAACGTCCTGACTTTC.

This clonotype was recorded at least ten times. The gene calls are TRBV29-1 and TRBJ2-7; D is perhaps TRBD1 (6 bases). Germline CDR1 SQVTM, CDR2 ANQGSEA. With 6 bases removed from V and 1 base from J, the gap between germline ends came to 16 bases. This CDR3 has 14 amino acids. The CDR3 bases are TGCAGCGTGATCTCAGGGGAAAAATCCTACGAGCAGTACTTC. Amino acids: CSVISGEKSYEQYF.

The chain carries TRBV20-1 and TRBJ1-4; 8 nucleotides match TRBD1. Germline V gene data show CDR1 as DFQATT and CDR2 as SNEGSKA (reference sequence). CDR3 length: 14 amino acids. J gave up 4 bases and V 3 bases, and 4 bases lay outside the gene matches. This chain's CDR3 is CSASRTGFNEKLFF. The CDR3 DNA sequence: TGCAGTGCTAGCCGGACAGGGTTTAATGAAAAACTGTTTTTT.

This clonotype has only one observation. The rearrangement links TRBV2 to TRBJ2-2; 12 bases line up with TRBD1. The CDR3 loop spans 15 amino acids. Germline CDR1 SNHLY, CDR2 FYNNEI. V gave up 6 bases and J gave up 2 bases; unmatched junction bases: 1. CDR3 nucleotides: TGTGCCAGCAGGGGACAGGGGGCAAACACCGGGGAGCTGTTTTTT. This encodes CASRGQGANTGELFF.

The J gene is TRBJ2-4, the V gene TRBV5-1, with D hard to call. TRBJ2-7 explains the end of the DNA better; the J call may be wrong. This CDR3 comprises 13 residues. Germline CDR1 is SGHRS and CDR2 is YFSETQ. CDR3 residues: CASSLVHGYEQYF. CDR3 DNA: TGCGCCAGCAGCTTGGTACATGGCTACGAGCAGTACTTC.

The chain links TRBV19 to TRBJ2-7; no clear D. The V gene lost 7 bases and the J gene lost 11 bases, with 12 bases spanning the gap. The CDR3 spans 10 residues. Germline CDR1 and CDR2: LNHDA and SQIVND (reference sequence). CDR3 sequence reads: CASTRPWKYF. CDR3 nucleotides: TGTGCCAGTACCCGACCCTGGAAGTACTTC.

This chain links TRBV6-5 with TRBJ2-3; D possibly matches TRBD1 or TRBD2 (5 bases each). Germline V gene lookup returns CDR1 MNHEY and CDR2 SVGAGI. The CDR3 totals 15 residues. Trimming removed 6 bases from V and 2 bases from J, with 15 bases in between. The CDR3 nucleotides read TGTGCCAGCAGGGGGCTAACGGGGAACACAGATACGCAGTATTTT. Its protein is CASRGLTGNTDTQYF.

The chain has TRBV12-3 or TRBV12-4 and TRBJ1-1; D remains ambiguous. The V and J ends lost 3 bases and 5 bases respectively, with 16 bases between them. This CDR3 has 15 amino acids. CDR3 DNA sequence: TGTGCCAGCAGTTTCGTTACAGTAATAAAGACTGAAGCTTTCTTT. Its translation is CASSFVTVIKTEAFF.

With regard to this clonotype: Germline and junction disagree at one end, which may indicate a read error. The chain recombines TRBV7-7 with TRBJ2-1; tentatively, D is TRBD2 (7 bases). The length of the CDR3 is 13 residues. CDR1 and CDR2 (germline): SSHAT, FNYEAQ (reference sequence). The CDR3 DNA is TGTGCTAGCAGCTTATCCGGGGGGCGTGAGCAGTTCTTC. Protein: CASSLSGGREQFF.

Details on this clonotype: An end of the junction differs from the germline gene, which may be a read error. CDR3 sequence (DNA): TGTTCCAGCAGTTTAAGGTCCCCTAAATCTCCCTACAATGAGCAGTTCTTC. This translates into CSSSLRSPKSPYNEQFF. The gene calls are TRBV12-3 or TRBV12-4 and TRBJ2-1; D is undetermined. The CDR3 is 17 residues long.

This clonotype was picked up a small number of times. The rearrangement links TRBV29-1 to TRBJ1-1, with D perhaps TRBD1 (5 bases). In germline, CDR1 is SQVTM, CDR2 ANQGSEA. Trimming took 4 bases from V and 2 from J, leaving 14 bases between them. The CDR3 extends over 14 amino acids. CDR3 region: CSVVRGEGNTEAFF. In DNA form, the CDR3 reads TGCAGCGTTGTGCGGGGCGAGGGCAACACTGAAGCTTTCTTT.

This chain joins TRBV5-4 and TRBJ2-3, with 11 bases fitting TRBD2. The V and J ends lost 3 bases and 2 bases, in that order; junction bases with no gene match: 5. Germline loops: CDR1 SGHNT, CDR2 YYREEE (reference sequence). CDR3 length: 16 amino acids. The CDR3 DNA reads TGTGCCAGCAGCTCACGACTAGCGGGGCTCACAGATACGCAGTATTTT. Translated, it gives CASSSRLAGLTDTQYF.

This clonotype turned up a few times. This clone may be a read error of a much larger clone one base away. The chain uses TRBV9 and TRBJ2-6; D gene unclear. Trimming pared 3 bases from V and 0 bases from J, leaving 4 bases between. The CDR3 is 14 amino acids. Germline-derived CDR1 and CDR2 are SGDLS and YYNGEE. CDR3 amino acids: CASSAPSGANVLTF. CDR3 bases: TGTGCCAGCAGCGCGCCCTCTGGGGCCAACGTCCTGACTTTC.